This TCR beta chain was recovered during a study of regulatory T cells in long-lasting Graves disease. Time point noted: newly diagnosed GD, antithyroid drugs for less than 3 months. From RNA extracted from PBMCs, the TCR library was made. This clonotype showed up just a few times. The V gene's germline CDR1 is DFQATT and CDR2 SNEGSKA (reference sequence). Trimming took 8 bases from V and 0 from J, leaving 14 bases between them. The CDR3 loop spans 14 amino acids. Libraries of TCR beta came from iRepertoire HTBI primers plus Arm-PCR of CDR3 regions. In TCRdb, the multiplex PCR reads were re-called with MiXCR into one record per CDR3 protein. The sample shows about 540,000 distinct CDR3 sequences, about 13% of them seen only once. These data were likewise used in another study, on T cells in Graves' hyperthyroidism and ophthalmopathy.

The gene calls are TRBV20-1 and TRBJ2-1, with a possible D match to TRBD2 (7 bases). The specimen comprised peripheral blood mononuclear cells (PBMCs), sampled at new diagnosis, from a patient treated with antithyroid drugs. The clonotype originates from a man younger than 40 with Graves disease. The CDR3 loop is CSYRGAGSYNEQFF. Written as DNA, the CDR3 is TGCAGTTACCGGGGGGCGGGCTCCTACAATGAGCAGTTCTTC.